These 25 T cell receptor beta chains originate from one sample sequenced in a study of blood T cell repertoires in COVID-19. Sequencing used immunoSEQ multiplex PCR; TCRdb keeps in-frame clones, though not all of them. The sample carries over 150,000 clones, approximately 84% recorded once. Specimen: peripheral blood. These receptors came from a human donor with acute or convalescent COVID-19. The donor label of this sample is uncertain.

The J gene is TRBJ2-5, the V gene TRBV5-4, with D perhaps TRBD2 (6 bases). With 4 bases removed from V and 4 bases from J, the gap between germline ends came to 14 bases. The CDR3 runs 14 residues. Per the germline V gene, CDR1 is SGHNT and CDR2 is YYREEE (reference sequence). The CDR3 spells CASSPGVVLETQYF. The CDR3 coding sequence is TGTGCCAGCAGCCCGGGGGTGGTTTTAGAGACCCAGTACTTC.

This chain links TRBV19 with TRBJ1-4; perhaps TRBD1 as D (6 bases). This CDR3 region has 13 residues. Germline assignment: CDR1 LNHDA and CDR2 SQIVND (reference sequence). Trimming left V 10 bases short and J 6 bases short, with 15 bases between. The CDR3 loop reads CATRRTVDEKLFF. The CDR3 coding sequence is TGTGCCACCAGAAGGACAGTGGATGAAAAACTGTTTTTT.

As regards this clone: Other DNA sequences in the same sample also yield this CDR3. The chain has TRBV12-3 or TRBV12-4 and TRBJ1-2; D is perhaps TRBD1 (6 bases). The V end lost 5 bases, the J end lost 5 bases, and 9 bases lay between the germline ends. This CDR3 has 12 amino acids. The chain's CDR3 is CASSLGQYGYTF. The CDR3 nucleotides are TGTGCCAGCAGTCTCGGACAGTATGGCTACACCTTC.

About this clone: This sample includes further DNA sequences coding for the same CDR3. The CDR3, as DNA: TGTGCCAGCAAAAGGGGACAGGGGTCCTACGAGCAGTACTTC. It codes for CASKRGQGSYEQYF. The chain has TRBV6-5 and TRBJ2-7; 10 bases are shared with TRBD1. This CDR3 is 14 amino acids long. V lost 7 bases, J lost 1 base, and 4 bases stayed unmatched. Germline-derived CDR1 and CDR2 are MNHEY and SVGAGI.

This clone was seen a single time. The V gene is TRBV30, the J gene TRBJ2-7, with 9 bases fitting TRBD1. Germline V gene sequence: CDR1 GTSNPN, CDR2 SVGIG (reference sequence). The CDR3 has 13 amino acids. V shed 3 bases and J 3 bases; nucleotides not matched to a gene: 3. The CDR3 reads CAWRGGQGYEQYF. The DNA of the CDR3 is TGTGCCTGGAGGGGGGGACAGGGCTACGAGCAGTACTTC.

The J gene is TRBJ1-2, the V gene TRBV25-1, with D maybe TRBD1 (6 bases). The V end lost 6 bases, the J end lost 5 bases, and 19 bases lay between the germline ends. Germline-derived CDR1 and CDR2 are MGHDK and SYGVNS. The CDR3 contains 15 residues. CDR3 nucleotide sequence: TGTGCCAGCAGAGGGATTAGGGGGGGCAATTATGGCTACACCTTC. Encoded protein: CASRGIRGGNYGYTF.

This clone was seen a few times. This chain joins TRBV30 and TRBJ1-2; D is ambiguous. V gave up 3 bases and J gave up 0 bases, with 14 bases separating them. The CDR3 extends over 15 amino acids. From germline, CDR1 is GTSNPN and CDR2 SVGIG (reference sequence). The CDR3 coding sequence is TGTGCCTGGAGAGGGAGGGTGCACTCTAACTATGGCTACACCTTC. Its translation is CAWRGRVHSNYGYTF.

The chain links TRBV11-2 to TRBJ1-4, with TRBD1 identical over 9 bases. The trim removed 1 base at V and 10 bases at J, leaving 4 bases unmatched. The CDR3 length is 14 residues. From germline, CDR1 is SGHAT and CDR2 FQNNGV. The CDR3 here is CASSLGTGVGKLFF. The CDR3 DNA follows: TGTGCCAGCAGCTTAGGGACAGGGGTAGGAAAACTGTTTTTT.

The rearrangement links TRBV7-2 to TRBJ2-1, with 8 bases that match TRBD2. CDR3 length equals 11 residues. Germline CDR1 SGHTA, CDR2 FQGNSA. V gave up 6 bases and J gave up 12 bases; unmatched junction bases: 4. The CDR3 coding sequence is TGTGCCAGCAGTACTAGCGGAAGGCAGTTCTTC. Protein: CASSTSGRQFF. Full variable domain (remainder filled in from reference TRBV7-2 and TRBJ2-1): GAGVSQSPSNKVTEKGKDVELRCDPISGHTALYWYRQSLGQGLEFLIYFQGNSAPDKSGLPSDRFSAERTGGSVSTLTIQRTQQEDSAVYLCASSTSGRQFFGPGTRLTVL.

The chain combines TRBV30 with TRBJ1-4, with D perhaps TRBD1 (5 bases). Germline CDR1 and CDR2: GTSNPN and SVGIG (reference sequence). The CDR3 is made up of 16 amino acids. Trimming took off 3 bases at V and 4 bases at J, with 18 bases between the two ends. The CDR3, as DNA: TGTGCCTGGAGCTCTAAAGGAGCAGGGATTAATGAAAAACTGTTTTTT. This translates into CAWSSKGAGINEKLFF. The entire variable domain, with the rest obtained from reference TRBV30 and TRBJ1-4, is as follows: SQTIHQWPATLVQPVGSPLSLECTVEGTSNPNLYWYRQAAGRGLQLLFYSVGIGQISSEVPQNLSASRPQDRQFILSSKKLLLSDSGFYLCAWSSKGAGINEKLFFGSGTQLSVL.

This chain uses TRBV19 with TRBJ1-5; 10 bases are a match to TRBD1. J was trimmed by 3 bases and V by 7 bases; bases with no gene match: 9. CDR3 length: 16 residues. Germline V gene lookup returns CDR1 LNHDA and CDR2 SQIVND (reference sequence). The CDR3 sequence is CASNRYGTGDNQPQHF. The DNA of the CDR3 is TGTGCCAGTAACCGGTACGGGACAGGGGACAATCAGCCCCAGCATTTT.

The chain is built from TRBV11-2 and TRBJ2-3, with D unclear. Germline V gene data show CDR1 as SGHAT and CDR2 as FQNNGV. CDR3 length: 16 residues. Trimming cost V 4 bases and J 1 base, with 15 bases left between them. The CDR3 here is CASSSFVALGTDTQYF. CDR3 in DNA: TGTGCCAGCAGCTCCTTCGTTGCGTTGGGCACAGATACGCAGTATTTT.

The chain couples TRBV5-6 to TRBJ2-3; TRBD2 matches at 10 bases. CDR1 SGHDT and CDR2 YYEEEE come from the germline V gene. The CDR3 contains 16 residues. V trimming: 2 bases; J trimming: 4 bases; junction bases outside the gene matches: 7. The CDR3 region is CASSFRASGSADTQYF. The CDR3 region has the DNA TGTGCCAGCAGCTTTAGAGCTAGCGGGAGCGCAGATACGCAGTATTTT.

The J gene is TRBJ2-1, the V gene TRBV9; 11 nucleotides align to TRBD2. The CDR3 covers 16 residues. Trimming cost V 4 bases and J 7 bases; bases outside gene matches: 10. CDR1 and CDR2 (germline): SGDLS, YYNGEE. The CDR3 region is CASSSSGTSGINEQFF. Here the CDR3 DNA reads TGTGCCAGCAGCTCCTCCGGGACTAGCGGCATTAATGAGCAGTTCTTC.

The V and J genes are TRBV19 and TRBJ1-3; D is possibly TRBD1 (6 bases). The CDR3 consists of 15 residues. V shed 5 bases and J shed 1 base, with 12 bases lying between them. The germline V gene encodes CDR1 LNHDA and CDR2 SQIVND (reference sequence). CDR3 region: CASSLTGRSGNTIYF. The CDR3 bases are TGTGCCAGTAGTTTGACAGGAAGGTCTGGAAACACCATATATTTT.

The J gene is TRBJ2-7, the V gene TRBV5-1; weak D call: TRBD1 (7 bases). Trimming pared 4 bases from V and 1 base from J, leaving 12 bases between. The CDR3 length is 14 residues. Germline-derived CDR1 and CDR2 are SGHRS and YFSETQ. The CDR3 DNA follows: TGCGCCAGCAGCAATTCAGGGGGGTCCTACGAGCAGTACTTC. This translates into CASSNSGGSYEQYF.

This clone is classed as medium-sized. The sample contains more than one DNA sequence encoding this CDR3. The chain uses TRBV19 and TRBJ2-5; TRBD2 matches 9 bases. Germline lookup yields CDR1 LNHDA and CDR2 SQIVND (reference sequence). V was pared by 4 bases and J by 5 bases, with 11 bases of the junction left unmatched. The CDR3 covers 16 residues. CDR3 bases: TGTGCCAGTAGTACACAGCCGGGACTAGCAGGGGAGACCCAGTACTTC. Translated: CASSTQPGLAGETQYF.

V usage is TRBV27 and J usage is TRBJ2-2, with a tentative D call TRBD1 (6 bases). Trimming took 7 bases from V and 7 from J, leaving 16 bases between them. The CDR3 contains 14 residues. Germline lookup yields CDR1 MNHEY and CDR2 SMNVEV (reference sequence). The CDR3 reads CASKVLGAVGELFF. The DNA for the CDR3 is TGTGCCAGCAAGGTCCTGGGGGCGGTCGGGGAGCTGTTTTTT.

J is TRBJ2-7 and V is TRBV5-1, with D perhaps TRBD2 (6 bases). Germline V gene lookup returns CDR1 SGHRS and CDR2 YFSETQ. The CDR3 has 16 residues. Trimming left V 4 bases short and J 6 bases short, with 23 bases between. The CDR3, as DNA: TGCGCCAGCAGCACCGGGACTTCCGCCACTACGGGCGAGCAGTACTTC. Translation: CASSTGTSATTGEQYF. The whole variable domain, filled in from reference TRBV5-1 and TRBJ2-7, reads KAGVTQTPRYLIKTRGQQVTLSCSPISGHRSVSWYQQTPGQGLQFLFEYFSETQRNKGNFPGRFSGRQFSNSRSEMNVSTLELGDSALYLCASSTGTSATTGEQYFGPGTRLTVT.

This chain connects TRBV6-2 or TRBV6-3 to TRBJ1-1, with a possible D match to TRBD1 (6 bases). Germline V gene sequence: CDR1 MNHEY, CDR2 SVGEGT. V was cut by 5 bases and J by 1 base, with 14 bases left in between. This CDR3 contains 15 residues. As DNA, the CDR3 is TGTGCCAGCAGTCCCAGGGGAGGGACGAACACTGAAGCTTTCTTT. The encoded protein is CASSPRGGTNTEAFF.

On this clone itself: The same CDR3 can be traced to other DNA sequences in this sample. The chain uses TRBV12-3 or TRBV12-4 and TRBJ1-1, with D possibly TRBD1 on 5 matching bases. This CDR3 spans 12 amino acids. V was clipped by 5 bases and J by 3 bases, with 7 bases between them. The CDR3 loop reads CASSLRDTEAFF. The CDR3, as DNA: TGTGCCAGCAGTCTCAGGGACACTGAAGCTTTCTTT.

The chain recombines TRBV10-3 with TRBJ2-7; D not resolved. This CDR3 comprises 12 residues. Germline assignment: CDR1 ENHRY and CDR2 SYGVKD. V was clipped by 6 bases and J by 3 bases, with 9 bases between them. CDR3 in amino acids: CAISVQDYEQYF. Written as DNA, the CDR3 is TGTGCCATCAGCGTGCAGGACTACGAGCAGTACTTC.

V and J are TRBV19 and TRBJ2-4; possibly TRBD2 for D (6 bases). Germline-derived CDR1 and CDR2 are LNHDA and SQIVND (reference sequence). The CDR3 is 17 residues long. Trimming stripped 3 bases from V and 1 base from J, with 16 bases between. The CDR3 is CASSIPPPTSAKNIQYF. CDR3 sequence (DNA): TGTGCCAGTAGTATTCCCCCCCCGACTAGTGCCAAAAACATTCAGTACTTC. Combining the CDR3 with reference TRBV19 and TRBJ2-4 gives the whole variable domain DGGITQSPKYLFRKEGQNVTLSCEQNLNHDAMYWYRQDPGQGLRLIYYSQIVNDFQKGDIAEGYSVSREKKESFPLTVTSAQKNPTAFYLCASSIPPPTSAKNIQYFGAGTRLSVL.

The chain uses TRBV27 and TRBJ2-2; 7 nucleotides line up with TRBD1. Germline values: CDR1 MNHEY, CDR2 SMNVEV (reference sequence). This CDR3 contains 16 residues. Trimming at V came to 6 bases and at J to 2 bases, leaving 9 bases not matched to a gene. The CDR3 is CASRPQTGDNTGELFF. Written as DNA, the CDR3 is TGTGCCAGCAGACCCCAAACAGGGGATAACACCGGGGAGCTGTTTTTT.

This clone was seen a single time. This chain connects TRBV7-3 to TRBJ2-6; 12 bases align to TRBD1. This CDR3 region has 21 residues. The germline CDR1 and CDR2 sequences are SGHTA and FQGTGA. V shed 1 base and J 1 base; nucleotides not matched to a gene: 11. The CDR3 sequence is CASSLRGTGGQGMSGANVLTF. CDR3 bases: TGTGCCAGCAGCTTAAGAGGGACAGGGGGCCAAGGGATGTCTGGGGCCAACGTCCTGACTTTC. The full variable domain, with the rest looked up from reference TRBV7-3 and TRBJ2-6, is GAGVSQTPSNKVTEKGKYVELRCDPISGHTALYWYRQSLGQGPEFLIYFQGTGAADDSGLPNDRFFAVRPEGSVSTLKIQRTERGDSAVYLCASSLRGTGGQGMSGANVLTFGAGSRLTVL.